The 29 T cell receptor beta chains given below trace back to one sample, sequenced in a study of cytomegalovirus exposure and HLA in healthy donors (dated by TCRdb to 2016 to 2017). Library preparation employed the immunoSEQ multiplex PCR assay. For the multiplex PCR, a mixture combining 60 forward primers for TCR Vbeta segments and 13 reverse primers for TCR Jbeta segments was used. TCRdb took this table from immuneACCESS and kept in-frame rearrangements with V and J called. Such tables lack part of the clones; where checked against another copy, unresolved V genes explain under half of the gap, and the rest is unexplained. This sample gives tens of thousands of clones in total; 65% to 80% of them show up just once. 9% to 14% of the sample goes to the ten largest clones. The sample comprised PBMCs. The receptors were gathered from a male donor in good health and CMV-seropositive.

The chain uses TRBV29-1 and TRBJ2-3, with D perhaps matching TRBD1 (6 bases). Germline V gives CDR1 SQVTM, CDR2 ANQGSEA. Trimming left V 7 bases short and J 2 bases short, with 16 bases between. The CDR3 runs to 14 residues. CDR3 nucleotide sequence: TGCAGCGCCTTAAGGGGGTGGAACACAGATACGCAGTATTTT. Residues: CSALRGWNTDTQYF.

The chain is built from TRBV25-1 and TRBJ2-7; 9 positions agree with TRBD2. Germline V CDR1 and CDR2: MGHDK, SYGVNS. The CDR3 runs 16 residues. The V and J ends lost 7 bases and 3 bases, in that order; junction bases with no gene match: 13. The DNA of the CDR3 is TGTGCCAGCAAGGACCACGGGCTAGCGGGACGCTACGAGCAGTACTTC. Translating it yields CASKDHGLAGRYEQYF.

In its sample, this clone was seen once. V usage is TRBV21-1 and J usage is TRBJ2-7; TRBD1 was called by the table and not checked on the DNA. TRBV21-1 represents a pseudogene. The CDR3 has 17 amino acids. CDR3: CASSKWKPGQVSYEQYF. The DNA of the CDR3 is TGTGCCAGCAGCAAATGGAAGCCGGGACAGGTTTCCTACGAGCAGTACTTC.

CDR3: CASSSHGTGLPEAFF. In DNA form, the CDR3 reads TGTGCCAGCAGTTCCCACGGGACAGGGTTGCCTGAAGCTTTCTTT. V and J are TRBV6-5 and TRBJ1-1; 9 bases are shared with TRBD1. V dropped 4 bases and J dropped 6; count of bases not matched to a gene: 9. This CDR3 has 15 residues. Germline V gives CDR1 MNHEY, CDR2 SVGAGI.

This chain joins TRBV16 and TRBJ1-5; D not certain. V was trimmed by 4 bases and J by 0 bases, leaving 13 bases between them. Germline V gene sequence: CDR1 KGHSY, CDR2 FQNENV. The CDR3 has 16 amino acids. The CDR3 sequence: CASSPSRGDSNQPQHF. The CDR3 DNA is TGTGCCAGCAGCCCATCGCGGGGAGATAGCAATCAGCCCCAGCATTTT.

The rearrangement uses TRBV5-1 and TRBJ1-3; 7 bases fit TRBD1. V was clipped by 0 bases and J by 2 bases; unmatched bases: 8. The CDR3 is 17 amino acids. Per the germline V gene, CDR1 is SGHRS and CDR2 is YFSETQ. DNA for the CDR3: TGCGCCAGCAGCTTGGGGGGACAGTGGCACGCTGGAAACACCATATATTTT. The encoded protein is CASSLGGQWHAGNTIYF.

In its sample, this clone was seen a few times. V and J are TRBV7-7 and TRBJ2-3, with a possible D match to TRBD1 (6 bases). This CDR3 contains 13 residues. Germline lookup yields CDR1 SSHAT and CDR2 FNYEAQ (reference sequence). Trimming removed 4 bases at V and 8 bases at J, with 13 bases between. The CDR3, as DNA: TGTGCCAGCAGCTCCGTGGACAGTACTACGCAGTATTTT. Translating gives CASSSVDSTTQYF.

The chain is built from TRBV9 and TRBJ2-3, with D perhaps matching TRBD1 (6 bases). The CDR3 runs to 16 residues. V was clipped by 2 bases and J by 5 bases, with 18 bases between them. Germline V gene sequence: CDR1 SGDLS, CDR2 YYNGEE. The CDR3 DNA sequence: TGTGCCAGCAGCGTGCATGGGGGCTACACGGAAGATACGCAGTATTTT. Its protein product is CASSVHGGYTEDTQYF.

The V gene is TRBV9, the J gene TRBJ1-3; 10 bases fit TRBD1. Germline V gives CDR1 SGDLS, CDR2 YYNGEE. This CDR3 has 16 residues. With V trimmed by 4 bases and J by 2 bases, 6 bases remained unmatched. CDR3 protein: CASSRPGQGTGNTIYF. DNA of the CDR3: TGTGCCAGCAGCAGACCGGGACAGGGGACTGGAAACACCATATATTTT.

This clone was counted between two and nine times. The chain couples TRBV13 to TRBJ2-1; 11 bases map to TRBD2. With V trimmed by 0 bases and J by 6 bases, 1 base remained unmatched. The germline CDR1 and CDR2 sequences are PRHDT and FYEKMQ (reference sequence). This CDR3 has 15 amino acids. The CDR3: CASSLGLAGANEQFF. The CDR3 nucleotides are TGTGCCAGCAGCTTAGGACTAGCGGGAGCCAATGAGCAGTTCTTC.

The CDR3 DNA reads TGTGCCAGCAGCCAAGGCCGGGGGAGGCCCCTCCACTTT. Its protein product is CASSQGRGRPLHF. The V gene is TRBV14, the J gene TRBJ1-6, with a possible D match to TRBD1 (5 bases). This CDR3 has 13 residues. Trimming took 1 base from V and 13 from J, leaving 11 bases between them. CDR1 is SGHDN and CDR2 is FVKESK in the germline V gene. Combining the CDR3 with reference TRBV14 and TRBJ1-6 gives the whole variable domain EAGVTQFPSHSVIEKGQTVTLRCDPISGHDNLYWYRRVMGKEIKFLLHFVKESKQDESGMPNNRFLAERTGGTYSTLKVQPAELEDSGVYFCASSQGRGRPLHFGNGTRLTVT.

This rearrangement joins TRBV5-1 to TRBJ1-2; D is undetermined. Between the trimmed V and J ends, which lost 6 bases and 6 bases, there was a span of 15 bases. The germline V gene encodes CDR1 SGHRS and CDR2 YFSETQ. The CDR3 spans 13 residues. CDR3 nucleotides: TGCGCCAGCACGCGCGGGAGTTTGGATGGCTACACCTTC. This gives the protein CASTRGSLDGYTF.

The CDR3 DNA follows: TGTGCCAGCTCACAAGACAGGGAAGCTGAAGCTTTCTTT. Translation: CASSQDREAEAFF. The chain couples TRBV18 to TRBJ1-1; TRBD1 matches 7 bases. Trimming removed 4 bases from V and 6 bases from J; junction bases left unmatched: 5. This CDR3 has 13 amino acids. Looked up from germline, CDR1 is KGHSH and CDR2 is LQKENI.

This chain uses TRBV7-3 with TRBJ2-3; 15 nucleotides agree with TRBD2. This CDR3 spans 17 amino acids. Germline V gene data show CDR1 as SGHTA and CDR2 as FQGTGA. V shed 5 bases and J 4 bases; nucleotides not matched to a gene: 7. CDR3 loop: CASSLGLAGGPADTQYF. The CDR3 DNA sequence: TGTGCCAGCAGCCTAGGACTAGCGGGAGGGCCGGCAGATACGCAGTATTTT.

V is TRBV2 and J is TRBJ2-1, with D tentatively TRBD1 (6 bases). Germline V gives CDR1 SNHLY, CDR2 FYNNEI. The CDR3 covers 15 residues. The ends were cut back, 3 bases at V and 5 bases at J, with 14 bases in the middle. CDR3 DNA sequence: TGTGCCAGCAGTGAGGAACAGGGTAGGAACAATGAGCAGTTCTTC. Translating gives CASSEEQGRNNEQFF. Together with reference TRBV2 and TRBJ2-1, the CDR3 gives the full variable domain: EPEVTQTPSHQVTQMGQEVILRCVPISNHLYFYWYRQILGQKVEFLVSFYNNEISEKSEIFDDQFSVERPDGSNFTLKIRSTKLEDSAMYFCASSEEQGRNNEQFFGPGTRLTVL.

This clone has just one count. The CDR3 region has the DNA TGTGCCAGCAGCCCCTTGACAGGGTTTGCCTACGAGCAGTACTTC. This codes for CASSPLTGFAYEQYF. The rearrangement uses TRBV11-1 and TRBJ2-7, with 7 positions matching TRBD1. The CDR3 is made up of 15 amino acids. The germline gives CDR1 SGHAT, CDR2 FQDESV (reference sequence). V was clipped by 5 bases and J by 2 bases; unmatched bases: 9.

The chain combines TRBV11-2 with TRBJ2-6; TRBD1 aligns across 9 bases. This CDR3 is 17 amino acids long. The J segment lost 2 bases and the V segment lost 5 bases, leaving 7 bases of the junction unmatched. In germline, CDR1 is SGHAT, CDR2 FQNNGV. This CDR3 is CASSPPRDRAGANVLTF. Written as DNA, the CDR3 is TGTGCCAGCAGCCCTCCTAGGGACAGGGCTGGGGCCAACGTCCTGACTTTC.

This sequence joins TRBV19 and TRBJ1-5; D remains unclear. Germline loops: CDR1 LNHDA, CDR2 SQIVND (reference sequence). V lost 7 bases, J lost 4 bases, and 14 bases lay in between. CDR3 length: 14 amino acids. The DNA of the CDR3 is TGTGCCAGTAAATCCCGGACTTCTAATCAGCCCCAGCATTTT. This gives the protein CASKSRTSNQPQHF.

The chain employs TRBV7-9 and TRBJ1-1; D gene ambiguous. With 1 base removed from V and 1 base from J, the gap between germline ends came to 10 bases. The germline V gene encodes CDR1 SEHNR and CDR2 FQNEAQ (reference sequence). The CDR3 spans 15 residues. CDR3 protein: CASSLEAARNTEAFF. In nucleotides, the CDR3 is TGTGCCAGCAGCTTAGAAGCGGCCCGGAACACTGAAGCTTTCTTT.

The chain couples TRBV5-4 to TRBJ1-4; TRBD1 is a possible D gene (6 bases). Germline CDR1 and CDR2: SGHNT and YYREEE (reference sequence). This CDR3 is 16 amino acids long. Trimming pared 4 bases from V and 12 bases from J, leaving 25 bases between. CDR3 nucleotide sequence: TGTGCCAGCAGCCCTGGGGGTAGCAGGGGAGCTGAGCAACTGTTTTTT. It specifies CASSPGGSRGAEQLFF. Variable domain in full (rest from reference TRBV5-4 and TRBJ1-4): ETGVTQSPTHLIKTRGQQVTLRCSSQSGHNTVSWYQQALGQGPQFIFQYYREEENGRGNFPPRFSGLQFPNYSSELNVNALELDDSALYLCASSPGGSRGAEQLFFGSGTQLSVL.

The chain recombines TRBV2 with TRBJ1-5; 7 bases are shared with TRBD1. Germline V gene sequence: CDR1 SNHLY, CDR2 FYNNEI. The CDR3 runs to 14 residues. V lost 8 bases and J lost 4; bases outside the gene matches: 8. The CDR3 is CASGSQGRNQPQHF. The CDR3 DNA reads TGTGCCAGCGGATCACAGGGGCGGAATCAGCCCCAGCATTTT.

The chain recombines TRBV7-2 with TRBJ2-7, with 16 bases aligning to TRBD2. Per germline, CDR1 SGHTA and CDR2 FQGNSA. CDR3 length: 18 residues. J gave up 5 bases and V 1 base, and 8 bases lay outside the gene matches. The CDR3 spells CASSLGGLAGGRGDEQYF. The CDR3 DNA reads TGTGCCAGCAGCTTAGGGGGACTAGCGGGGGGGCGGGGCGACGAGCAGTACTTC.

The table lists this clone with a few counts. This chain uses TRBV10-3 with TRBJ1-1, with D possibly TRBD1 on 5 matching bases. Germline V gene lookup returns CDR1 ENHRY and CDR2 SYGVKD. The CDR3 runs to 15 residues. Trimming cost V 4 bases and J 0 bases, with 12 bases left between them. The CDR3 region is CAISVGGSMNTEAFF. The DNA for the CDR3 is TGTGCCATCAGTGTCGGGGGATCCATGAACACTGAAGCTTTCTTT.

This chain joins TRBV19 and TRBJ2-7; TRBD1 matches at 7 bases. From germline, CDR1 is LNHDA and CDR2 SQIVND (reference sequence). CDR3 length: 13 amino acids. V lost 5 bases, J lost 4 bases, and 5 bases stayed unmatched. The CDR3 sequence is CASSRLTGYEQYF. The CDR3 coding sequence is TGTGCCAGTAGTCGCTTGACAGGGTACGAGCAGTACTTC.

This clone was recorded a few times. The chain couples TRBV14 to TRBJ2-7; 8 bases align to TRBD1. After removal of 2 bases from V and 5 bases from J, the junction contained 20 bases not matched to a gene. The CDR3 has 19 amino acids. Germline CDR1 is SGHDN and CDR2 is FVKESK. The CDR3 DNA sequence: TGTGCCAGCAGCCAACTGCAGCTCAGGGGGCCCCGAATTGCTGACGAGCAGTACTTC. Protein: CASSQLQLRGPRIADEQYF.

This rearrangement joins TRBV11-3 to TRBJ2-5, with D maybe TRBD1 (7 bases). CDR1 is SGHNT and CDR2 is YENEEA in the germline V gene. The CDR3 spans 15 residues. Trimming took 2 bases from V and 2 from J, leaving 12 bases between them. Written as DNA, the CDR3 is TGTGCCAGCAGCTTACAGGGGGGCCGACAAGAGACCCAGTACTTC. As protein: CASSLQGGRQETQYF.

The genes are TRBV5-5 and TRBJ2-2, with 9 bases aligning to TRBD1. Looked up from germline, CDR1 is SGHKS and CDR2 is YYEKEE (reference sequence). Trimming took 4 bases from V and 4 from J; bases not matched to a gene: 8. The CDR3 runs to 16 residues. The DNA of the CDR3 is TGTGCCAGCAGCCCTCCGGGACAGGGTCGCACCGGGGAGCTGTTTTTT. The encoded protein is CASSPPGQGRTGELFF.

The CDR3 DNA sequence: TGTGCCAGTAGTAACCGCGGGACTAGTACCGGGGAGCTGTTTTTT. Protein sequence: CASSNRGTSTGELFF. The chain links TRBV19 to TRBJ2-2; 8 nucleotides match TRBD2. The CDR3 spans 15 residues. V lost 4 bases and J lost 5; bases outside the gene matches: 6. CDR1 LNHDA and CDR2 SQIVND come from the germline V gene (reference sequence).

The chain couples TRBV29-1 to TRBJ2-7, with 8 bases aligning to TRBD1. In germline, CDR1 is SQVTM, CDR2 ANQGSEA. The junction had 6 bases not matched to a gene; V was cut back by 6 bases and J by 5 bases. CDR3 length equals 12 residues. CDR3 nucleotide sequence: TGCAGCGTCAGGACAGGGAGAGACGAGCAGTACTTC. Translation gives CSVRTGRDEQYF.